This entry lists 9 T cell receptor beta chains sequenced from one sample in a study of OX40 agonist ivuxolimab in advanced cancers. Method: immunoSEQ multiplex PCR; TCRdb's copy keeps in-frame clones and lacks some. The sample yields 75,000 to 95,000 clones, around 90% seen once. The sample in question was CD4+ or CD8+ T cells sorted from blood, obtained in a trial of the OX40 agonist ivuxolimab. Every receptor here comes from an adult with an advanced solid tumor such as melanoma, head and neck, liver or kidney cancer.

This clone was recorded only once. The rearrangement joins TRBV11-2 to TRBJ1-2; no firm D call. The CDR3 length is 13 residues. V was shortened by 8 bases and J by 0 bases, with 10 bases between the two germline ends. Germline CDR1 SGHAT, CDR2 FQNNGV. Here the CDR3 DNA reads TGTGCCAGCCACGAAACGGCTAACTATGGCTACACCTTC. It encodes CASHETANYGYTF.

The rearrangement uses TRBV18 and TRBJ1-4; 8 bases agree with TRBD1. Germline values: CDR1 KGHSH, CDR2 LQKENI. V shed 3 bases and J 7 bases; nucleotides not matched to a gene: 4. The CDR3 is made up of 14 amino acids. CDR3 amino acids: CASSPDRDAEKLFF. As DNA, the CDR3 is TGTGCCAGCTCACCGGACAGGGATGCTGAAAAACTGTTTTTT.

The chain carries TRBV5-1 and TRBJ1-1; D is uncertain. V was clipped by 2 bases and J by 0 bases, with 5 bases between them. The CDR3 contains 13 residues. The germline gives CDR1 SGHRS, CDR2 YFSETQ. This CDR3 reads CASSFSVNTEAFF. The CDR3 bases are TGCGCCAGCAGCTTTTCAGTGAACACTGAAGCTTTCTTT.

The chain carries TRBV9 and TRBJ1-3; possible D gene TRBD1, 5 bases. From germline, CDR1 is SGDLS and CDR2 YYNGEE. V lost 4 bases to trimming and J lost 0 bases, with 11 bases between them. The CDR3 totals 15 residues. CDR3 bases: TGTGCCAGCAGCATCGACAGCCACTCTGGAAACACCATATATTTT. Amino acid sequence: CASSIDSHSGNTIYF.

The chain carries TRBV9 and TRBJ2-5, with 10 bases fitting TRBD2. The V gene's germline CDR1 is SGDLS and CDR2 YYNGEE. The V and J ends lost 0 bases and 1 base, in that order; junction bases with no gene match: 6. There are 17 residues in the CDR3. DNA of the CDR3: TGTGCCAGCAGCGTAGGGGCTAGCGGGAGCCTCCAAGAGACCCAGTACTTC. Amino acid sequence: CASSVGASGSLQETQYF. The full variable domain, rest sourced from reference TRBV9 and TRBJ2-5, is DSGVTQTPKHLITATGQRVTLRCSPRSGDLSVYWYQQSLDQGLQFLIQYYNGEERAKGNILERFSAQQFPDLHSELNLSSLELGDSALYFCASSVGASGSLQETQYFGPGTRLLVL.

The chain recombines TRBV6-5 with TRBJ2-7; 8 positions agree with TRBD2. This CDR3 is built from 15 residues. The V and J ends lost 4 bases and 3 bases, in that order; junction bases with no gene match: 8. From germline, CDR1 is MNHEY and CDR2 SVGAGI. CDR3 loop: CASSSPPAGVYEQYF. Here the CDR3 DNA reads TGTGCCAGCAGTTCCCCCCCAGCGGGGGTCTACGAGCAGTACTTC.

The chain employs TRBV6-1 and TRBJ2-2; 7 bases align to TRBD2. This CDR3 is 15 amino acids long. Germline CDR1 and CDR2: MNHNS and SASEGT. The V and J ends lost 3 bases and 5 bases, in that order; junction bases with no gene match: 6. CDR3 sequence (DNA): TGTGCCAGCAGTGAGCCCGTGGGGGGGACCGGGGAGCTGTTTTTT. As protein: CASSEPVGGTGELFF.

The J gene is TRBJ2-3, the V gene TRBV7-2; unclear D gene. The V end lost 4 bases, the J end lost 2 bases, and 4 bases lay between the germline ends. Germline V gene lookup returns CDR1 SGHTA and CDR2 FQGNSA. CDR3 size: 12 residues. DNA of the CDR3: TGTGCCAGCAGCTCCACCACAGATACGCAGTATTTT. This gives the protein CASSSTTDTQYF.

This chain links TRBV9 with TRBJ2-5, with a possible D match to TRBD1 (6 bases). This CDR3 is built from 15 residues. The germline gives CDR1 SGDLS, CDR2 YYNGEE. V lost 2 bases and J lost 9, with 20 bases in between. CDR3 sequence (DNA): TGTGCCAGCAGCGTCTCTGGAGGACAGAGGTCGGCCCAGTACTTC. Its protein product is CASSVSGGQRSAQYF.